The rows below give T cell receptor beta chains drawn from one sample of a study of healthy donors' naive CD4 and CD8 T cells. TCRdb recomputed calls from the reads with MiXCR, one row per CDR3 protein. This sample carries some 190,000 distinct CDR3 sequences, 65% to 75% of them seen once, and the ten largest clones take approximately 2.5%. The sample consisted of naive CD4+ and CD8+ T cells sorted from blood, pooled from several donors. These receptor sequences come from a pool of human donors in good health; the sample pools cells from several healthy donors. CDR3s include the opening cysteine and the closing phenylalanine or tryptophan. Each record gives: D gene, clone size, V gene, CDR3 length, J gene, CDR3 protein, CDR3 DNA. D genes are given only for firm matches. Clone size is stated in some rows and not others, as once, few, many or a class when expanded.

>.|once|TRBV29-1|13|TRBJ2-1
CSARTGARNEQFF
TGCAGCGCTCGGACGGGGGCGCGCAATGAGCAGTTCTTC
>.|once|TRBV12-3/TRBV12-4|14|TRBJ1-1
CASSLLRGLTEAFF
TGTGCCAGCAGTTTGTTGAGAGGGCTAACTGAAGCTTTCTTT
>TRBD1|.|TRBV29-1|13|TRBJ1-1
CSVDNAQGTEAFF
TGCAGCGTTGATAACGCACAGGGGACTGAAGCTTTCTTT
>.|.|TRBV6-5|11|TRBJ2-5
CASTQRETQYF
TGTGCCAGCACCCAGCGAGAGACCCAGTACTTC
>.|.|TRBV30|12|TRBJ2-3
CAWGQITDTQYF
TGTGCCTGGGGACAGATCACAGATACGCAGTATTTT
>TRBD1|once|TRBV12-3/TRBV12-4|15|TRBJ1-4
CASSFRQGANEKLFF
TGTGCCAGCAGTTTTCGACAGGGGGCTAATGAAAAACTGTTTTTT
>.|.|TRBV30|12|TRBJ2-1
CAWSVWVNEQFF
TGTGCCTGGAGTGTTTGGGTCAATGAGCAGTTCTTC
>.|.|TRBV6-5|15|TRBJ1-3
CASSYWPAQGNTIYF
TGTGCCAGCAGTTACTGGCCAGCGCAGGGAAACACCATATATTTT
>TRBD1|.|TRBV6-6|14|TRBJ2-1
CASSYLQGANEQFF
TGTGCCAGCAGTTACTTACAGGGGGCAAATGAGCAGTTCTTC
>.|once|TRBV4-3|17|TRBJ1-1
CASSQDLEGTQGTEAFF
TGCGCCAGCAGCCAAGATTTGGAGGGAACCCAAGGAACTGAAGCTTTCTTT
>.|.|TRBV5-6|12|TRBJ2-3
CASSSYGDTQYF
TGTGCCAGCAGCTCGTATGGGGATACGCAGTATTTT
>.|.|TRBV6-2/TRBV6-3|12|TRBJ2-7
CASSNSFYEQYF
TGTGCCAGCAGCAACTCCTTCTACGAGCAGTACTTC
>.|.|TRBV29-1|13|TRBJ1-1
CSVGRNMNTEAFF
TGCAGCGTTGGACGGAACATGAACACTGAAGCTTTCTTT
>.|.|TRBV29-1|13|TRBJ1-2
CSVGSGVGYGYTF
TGCAGCGTTGGGTCCGGGGTTGGATATGGCTACACCTTC
>TRBD1|.|TRBV30|13|TRBJ1-2
CAWNQDRGQGYTF
TGTGCCTGGAACCAGGACAGGGGGCAAGGCTACACCTTC
>.|.|TRBV27|15|TRBJ1-5
CASSFSRATNQPQHF
TGTGCCAGCAGTTTTAGCAGGGCTACCAATCAGCCCCAGCATTTT
>.|.|TRBV5-6|12|TRBJ2-7
CASSLKGYEQYF
TGTGCCAGCAGCTTAAAAGGCTACGAGCAGTACTTC
>TRBD1|.|TRBV5-1|15|TRBJ1-1
CASSLTGTMNTEAFF
TGCGCCAGCAGTTTGACAGGGACCATGAACACTGAAGCTTTCTTT
>.|.|TRBV6-5|13|TRBJ1-5
CASSSQRGQPQHF
TGTGCCAGCAGTTCCCAGCGGGGACAGCCCCAGCATTTT
>.|.|TRBV6-2/TRBV6-3|14|TRBJ1-1
CASSYLGRNTEAFF
TGTGCCAGCAGTTACCTCGGGAGGAACACTGAAGCTTTCTTT
>.|few|TRBV7-8|16|TRBJ2-3
CASSLNGQPSTDTQYF
TGTGCCAGCAGTCTAAACGGACAGCCTAGCACAGATACGCAGTATTTT
>.|.|TRBV11-1|15|TRBJ2-1
CAGSLSGFSYNEQFF
TGTGCCGGCAGCTTATCAGGGTTTTCCTACAATGAGCAGTTCTTC
>.|.|TRBV12-3/TRBV12-4|12|TRBJ2-1
CASSLAYRKQFF
TGTGCCAGCAGTTTAGCTTACCGGAAACAGTTCTTC
>.|.|TRBV10-3|15|TRBJ1-4
CAISDVGRGDGKLFF
TGTGCCATCAGTGACGTCGGCAGGGGAGACGGAAAACTGTTTTTT
>.|.|TRBV27|14|TRBJ2-5
CASSLGPRGETQYF
TGTGCCAGCAGTTTAGGTCCTCGAGGAGAGACCCAGTACTTC
>.|.|TRBV29-1|15|TRBJ2-7
CSVDLGLGSSYEQYF
TGCAGCGTTGACTTGGGACTGGGAAGCTCCTACGAGCAGTACTTC
>.|.|TRBV6-6|14|TRBJ2-1
CASRTDYRYNEQFF
TGTGCCAGCCGGACGGACTACCGGTACAATGAGCAGTTCTTC
>TRBD1|.|TRBV29-1|14|TRBJ2-7
CSVESRDRFDEQYF
TGCAGCGTTGAAAGCCGGGACAGGTTTGACGAGCAGTACTTC
>.|.|TRBV29-1|11|TRBJ2-5
CSGVMQETQYF
TGCAGCGGCGTTATGCAAGAGACCCAGTACTTC
>TRBD2|.|TRBV27|14|TRBJ2-7
CASSPGLAVHEQYF
TGTGCCAGCAGTCCGGGACTAGCGGTCCACGAGCAGTACTTC
>TRBD1|.|TRBV11-1|14|TRBJ2-7
CASSSDRGSYEQYF
TGTGCCAGCAGCTCGGACAGGGGATCCTACGAGCAGTACTTC
>.|.|TRBV27|16|TRBJ2-5
CASSLSGQGGRETQYF
TGTGCCAGCAGTTTATCGGGGCAGGGAGGTCGAGAGACCCAGTACTTC
>.|.|TRBV19|14|TRBJ1-2
CASSRDGANYGYTF
TGTGCCAGTAGCCGGGACGGCGCTAACTATGGCTACACCTTC
>TRBD1|.|TRBV30|13|TRBJ2-4
CACRVTGAYIQYF
TGTGCCTGCCGCGTGACAGGGGCTTACATTCAGTACTTC
>.|.|TRBV5-1|12|TRBJ1-1
CASSLGGEGAFF
TGTGCCAGCAGCTTGGGAGGGGAAGGAGCTTTCTTT
>.|few|TRBV6-5|15|TRBJ1-6
CASSTGLPYNSPLHF
TGTGCCAGCAGCACAGGGCTCCCCTATAATTCACCCCTCCACTTT